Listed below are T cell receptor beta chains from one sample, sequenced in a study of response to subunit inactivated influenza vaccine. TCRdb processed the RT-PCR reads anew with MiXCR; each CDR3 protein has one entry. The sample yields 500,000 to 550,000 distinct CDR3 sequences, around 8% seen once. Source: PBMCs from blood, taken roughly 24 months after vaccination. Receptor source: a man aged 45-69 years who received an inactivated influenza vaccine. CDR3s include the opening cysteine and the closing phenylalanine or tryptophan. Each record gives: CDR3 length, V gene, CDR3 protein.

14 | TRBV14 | CASSQEIGIYGYTF
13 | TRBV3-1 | CASSRSLNTEAFF
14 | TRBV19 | CASSYGPQATEAFF
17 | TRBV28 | CASRYTSDRFQDNEQFF
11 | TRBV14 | CASSQFDGYTF
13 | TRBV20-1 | CSAREDSNQPQHF
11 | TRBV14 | CASSHGGRAFF
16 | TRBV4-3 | CASSQDRTATNEKLFF
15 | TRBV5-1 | CASSPGPGTGNIQYF
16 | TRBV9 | CASSVGQGRSLDTQYF
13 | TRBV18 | CASSPPRAYEQYF
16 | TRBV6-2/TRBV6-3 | CASSPGQRTTNEKLFF
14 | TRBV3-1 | CASSQVPGQGAQYF
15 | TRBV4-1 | CASSQLGTSTDTQYF
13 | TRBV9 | CASSYGEGETQYF
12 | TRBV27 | CASSSPLNEQFF
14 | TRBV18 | CASSPRRGGEKLFF
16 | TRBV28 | CASSLTWASSGNTIYF
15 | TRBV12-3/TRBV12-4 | CASSSPVQRATEAFF
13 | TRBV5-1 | CASSLFNSNEAFF
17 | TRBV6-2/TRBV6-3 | CASSYSRAQRGDDEQFF
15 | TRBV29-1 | CSVAGSGAGRTEAFF
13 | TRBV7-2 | CASSLERIDTQYF
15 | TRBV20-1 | CSAGAGGSWYNEQFF
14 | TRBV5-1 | CASSLEAPFYGYTF
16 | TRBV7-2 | CASSFPGVGFGNEQFF
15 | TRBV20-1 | CSALKTGGGNEKLFF
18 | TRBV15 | CATSRVRGTAGGPDTQYF
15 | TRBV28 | CASSPNRDRGNEQYF
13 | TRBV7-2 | CASSSAGAYEQYF
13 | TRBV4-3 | CASSQANAGELFF
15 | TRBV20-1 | CSARDSERVEETQYF
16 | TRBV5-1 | CASSAGDYPSTDTQYF
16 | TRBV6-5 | CASSYRLQRYQETQYF
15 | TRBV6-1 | CASSRLAGPYNEQFF
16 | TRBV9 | CASSVAGSGQYNEQFF
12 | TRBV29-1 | CSGDIPNYGYTF
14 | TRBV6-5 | CASGWTFREEKLFF
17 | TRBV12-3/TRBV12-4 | CASSLIAGTGRVSPLHF
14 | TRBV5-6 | CASSLRSVRQPQHF
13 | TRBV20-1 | CSAPGDLNTEAFF
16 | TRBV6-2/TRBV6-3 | CASSSSRTLRSYEQYF
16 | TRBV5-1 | CASSLTWLAGGHEQYF
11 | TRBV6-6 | CASTDRGPQHF
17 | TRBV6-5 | CASSYGFGADSGNTIYF
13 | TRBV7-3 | CASSPQPTGELFF
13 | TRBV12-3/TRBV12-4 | CASSPTVEETQYF
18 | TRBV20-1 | CSARGWWGEHAGTDTQYF
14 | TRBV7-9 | CASSLAGGWNIQYF
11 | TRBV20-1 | CSARVGWGYTF
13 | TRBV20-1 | CSARYGGTDTQYF
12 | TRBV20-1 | CSARGPDYGYTF
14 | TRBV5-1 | CASSPPGAGNIQYF
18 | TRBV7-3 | CASSLTLSSGRVFNEQFF
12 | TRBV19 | CASSTYPNEQFF